This T cell receptor (beta chain) was retrieved from a study of CD8+ T cells in alopecia areata. Study-level background: Oral tofacitinib (5 to 10 mg twice daily) was administered to treated patients. Study findings and constraints: Elevated clonality characterized lesional scalp relative to normal scalp, particularly in alopecia totalis/universalis. Mice showed TCR sharing more clearly than patients did, possibly owing to HLA.

In each case, RNA was isolated and then reverse transcribed into cDNA as the sequencing template. Data came from immunoSEQ multiplex PCR; TCRdb stores just in-frame clones and leaves some out. The profile shows about 150,000 clones, 40% to 65% of them singletons. About this clone: The antigen is undetermined.

PBMC-derived CD4+ and CD8+ T cells were sorted. This sequence was found in a human donor with alopecia areata. Sample: CD8+ T cells sorted from blood, taken at week 0.

The CDR3 protein is CASSLGVVAKNIQYF. CDR3 sequence (DNA): TGTGCCAGCAGCTTGGGGGTAGTAGCCAAAAACATTCAGTACTTC. The chain has TRBV5-6 and TRBJ2-4; D ambiguous. V was shortened by 0 bases and J by 0 bases, with 7 bases between the two germline ends. Germline CDR1 reads SGHDT; CDR2 reads YYEEEE. The CDR3 length is 15 residues. Full variable domain (remainder filled in from reference TRBV5-6 and TRBJ2-4): DAGVTQSPTHLIKTRGQQVTLRCSPKSGHDTVSWYQQALGQGPQFIFQYYEEEERQRGNFPDRFSGHQFPNYSSELNVNALLLGDSALYLCASSLGVVAKNIQYFGAGTRLSVL.